In this sample, the clone carrying this T cell receptor (beta chain) turned up once. The entry originates in a study of blood T cell repertoires in COVID-19. For the study at large: Italy, Spain and the United States were the sources of the convalescent and acute COVID-19 samples. Sources were T cells, B-cell-depleted T cells, or PBMCs; the material itself was cDNA or gDNA.

This CDR3 has 14 residues. V was cut by 4 bases and J by 4 bases, with 14 bases left in between. From germline, CDR1 is SGDLS and CDR2 YYNGEE. Original methodology: Reference gene primer amplification in the assay estimated nucleated cell counts. Using immunoSEQ multiplex PCR, the repertoire was profiled, and TCRdb retains in-frame clones only, with some absent. V and J calls and clone size are those listed in that table; D and trimming were worked out from the DNA. The sample gives about 81,000 clones, about 84% of which show up once; around 14% is in the top ten. This TCR was recovered from a human donor in a cohort sampled during active COVID-19. This chain uses TRBV9 with TRBJ1-1; TRBD1 might be the D (6 bases). Sequencing was done on a sample of peripheral blood. The CDR3 protein is CASSPEGGITEAFF. The DNA of the CDR3 is TGTGCCAGCAGCCCAGAGGGGGGGATCACTGAAGCTTTCTTT.